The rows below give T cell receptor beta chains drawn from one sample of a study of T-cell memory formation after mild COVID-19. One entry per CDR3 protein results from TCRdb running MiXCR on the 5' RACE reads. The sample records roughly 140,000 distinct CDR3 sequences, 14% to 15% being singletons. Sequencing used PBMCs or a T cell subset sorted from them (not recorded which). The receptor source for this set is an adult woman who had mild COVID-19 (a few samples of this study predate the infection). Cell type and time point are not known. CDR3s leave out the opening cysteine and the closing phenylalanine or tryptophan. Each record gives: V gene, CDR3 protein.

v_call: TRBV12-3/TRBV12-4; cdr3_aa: ASSNSGPGYNEQF
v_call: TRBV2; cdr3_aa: ASRVEVSRDSYEQY
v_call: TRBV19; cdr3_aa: ASSAGTGHYGYT
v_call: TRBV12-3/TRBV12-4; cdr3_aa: ASSNVIDSNQPQH
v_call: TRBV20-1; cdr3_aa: SAPTGNTEAF
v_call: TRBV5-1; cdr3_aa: ASGLKTTEAF
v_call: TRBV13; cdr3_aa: ASSLSFTDRKETQY
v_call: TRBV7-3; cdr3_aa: ASSSRENTGELF
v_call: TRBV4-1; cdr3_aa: ASSQTVRAGANVLT
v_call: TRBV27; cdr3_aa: ASSSGTGSYGYT
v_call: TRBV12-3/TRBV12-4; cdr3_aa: ASTPSNYGYT
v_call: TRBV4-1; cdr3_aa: ASSQEGAAGSEAF
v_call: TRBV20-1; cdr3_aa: SARVGGRNTDTQY
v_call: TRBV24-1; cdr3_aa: ATSDPLVAEQY
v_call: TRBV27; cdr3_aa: ASTPGTGVYEQY
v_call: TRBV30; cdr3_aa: AWSVFSGSSYNEQF
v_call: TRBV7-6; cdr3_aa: ASSLLAGDTGELF
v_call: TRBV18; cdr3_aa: ASSPEGRGGYEQY
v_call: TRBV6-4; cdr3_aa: ASRPFPGQGSREQF
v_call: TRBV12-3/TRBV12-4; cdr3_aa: ASSGGDRSTDTQY
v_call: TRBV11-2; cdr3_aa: ASSSLSRPGGGTEAF
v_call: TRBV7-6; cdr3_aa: ASSPWTSSETQY